Presented here are 21 T cell receptor beta chains from one specimen sequenced in a study of vaccination and CD4 T cells after COVID-19 (dated by TCRdb to between 2021 and 2024). The sample's treatment or condition, from its label and the paper: roughly 11-day PBMC culture with coronavirus spike peptide pools or control peptides (ViraFEST assay). Their cognate antigens are unknown. Libraries were built with PCR. These reads were obtained on an Illumina iSeq 100. TCR sequencing of DNA from cultured CD4+ T cells used the Oncomine TCR Beta short-read assay at the Johns Hopkins FTIC core. Using fastp trimming at Q25 and MiXCR clonotype assembly, TCRdb reanalyzed the public sequencing data and kept in-frame beta chains. Under each unique CDR3 protein, matching rows form one entry showing the most common genes and DNA. Here the sample has around 7,700 distinct CDR3 sequences; 55% to 65% occur a single time. Approximately 17% of the sample comes from the top ten.

What was sequenced was CD4+ T cells from blood, cultured in vitro. These receptors originate from a human donor who had recovered from COVID-19.

The CDR3 coding sequence is TGTGCCAGCAGTTTATGGATCAGGGGGGAGGCCACTGAAGCTTTCTTT. It codes for CASSLWIRGEATEAFF. This chain connects TRBV27 to TRBJ1-1; TRBD1 agrees at 7 bases. Losses at the gene ends were 1 base for V and 4 bases for J; bases not matched to a gene: 9. Per the germline V gene, CDR1 is MNHEY and CDR2 is SMNVEV (reference sequence). The CDR3 has 16 residues.

The V call is TRBV2, the J call TRBJ1-2; 8 bases map to TRBD1. Germline CDR1 and CDR2: SNHLY and FYNNEI. J was trimmed by 8 bases and V by 6 bases; bases with no gene match: 11. This CDR3 is 14 amino acids long. CDR3 DNA sequence: TGTGCCAGCAGGACTCAGGGGGCAATTCAGGGCTACACCTTC. As protein: CASRTQGAIQGYTF. Using reference TRBV2 and TRBJ1-2 for the parts outside the CDR3, the full variable domain is EPEVTQTPSHQVTQMGQEVILRCVPISNHLYFYWYRQILGQKVEFLVSFYNNEISEKSEIFDDQFSVERPDGSNFTLKIRSTKLEDSAMYFCASRTQGAIQGYTFGSGTRLTVV.

This clonotype was counted only a few times. The junction shows a germline mismatch at one end, possibly a read error. V is TRBV19 and J is TRBJ1-2, with unresolved D. Germline-derived CDR1 and CDR2 are LNHDA and SQIVND (reference sequence). The CDR3 consists of 13 residues. CDR3 DNA sequence: TGTGCCAGTAGAATAGGAGCTAACTATGGCTACACCTTC. This translates into CASRIGANYGYTF.

The chain employs TRBV11-2 and TRBJ2-1; TRBD1 agrees at 8 bases. With the DNA end fitting TRBJ2-7 better, the J assignment may be wrong. CDR1 and CDR2 from the germline V gene are SGHAT and FQNNGV. This CDR3 spans 13 amino acids. CDR3 DNA: TGTGCCAGCAGCTCAGACACAGGGGGCGAGCAGTACTTC. Translation: CASSSDTGGEQYF.

This clonotype was seen more than once but under ten times. The chain employs TRBV12-3 or TRBV12-4 and TRBJ1-4; D not certain. The CDR3 covers 14 residues. Trimming shortened V by 6 bases and J by 0 bases, and 8 bases separated the two germline ends. CDR3 loop: CASRSAATNEKLFF. The CDR3 nucleotides read TGTGCCAGCAGGTCTGCTGCAACTAATGAAAAACTGTTTTTT.

The chain carries TRBV5-1 and TRBJ2-2, with D perhaps matching TRBD1 (7 bases). Per germline, CDR1 SGHRS and CDR2 YFSETQ. This CDR3 contains 16 residues. V dropped 0 bases and J dropped 5 bases, with 14 bases sitting between them. The CDR3 protein is CASSLGQGGRTGELFF. The DNA of the CDR3 is TGCGCCAGCAGCTTGGGTCAGGGGGGACGTACCGGGGAGCTGTTTTTT.

This chain uses TRBV14 with TRBJ1-1; the D is unclear. The CDR3 extends over 14 amino acids. V lost 1 base, J lost 4 bases, and 10 bases lay in between. From germline, CDR1 is SGHDN and CDR2 FVKESK. The CDR3 nucleotides are TGTGCCAGCAGCCAAGCCCCGTTACGCACTGAAGCTTTCTTT. Amino acids: CASSQAPLRTEAFF.

The rearrangement uses TRBV7-2 and TRBJ1-5; 8 bases match TRBD1. CDR3 length equals 14 residues. V was clipped by 4 bases and J by 6 bases; unmatched bases: 5. Germline CDR1 and CDR2: SGHTA and FQGNSA. The CDR3 bases are TGTGCCAGCAGCTCCAGGGGGCAGGGTCAGCCCCAGCATTTT. Its translation is CASSSRGQGQPQHF. Supplemented by reference TRBV7-2 and TRBJ1-5, the full variable domain reads GAGVSQSPSNKVTEKGKDVELRCDPISGHTALYWYRQSLGQGLEFLIYFQGNSAPDKSGLPSDRFSAERTGGSVSTLTIQRTQQEDSAVYLCASSSRGQGQPQHFGDGTRLSIL.

The count of this clonotype is one. The DNA for the CDR3 is TGCAGTGCTAGATTAAACGCCGGGCGAACTGAAGCTTTCTTT. The encoded protein is CSARLNAGRTEAFF. This sequence joins TRBV20-1 and TRBJ1-1; no clear D gene. The CDR3 has 14 amino acids. CDR1 and CDR2 from the germline V gene are DFQATT and SNEGSKA (reference sequence). Trimming removed 2 bases at V and 5 bases at J, with 15 bases between.

This clonotype appeared a few times. The chain combines TRBV25-1 with TRBJ1-5; D unresolved. Trimming stripped 5 bases from V and 5 bases from J, with 19 bases between. The CDR3 contains 16 residues. In germline, CDR1 is MGHDK, CDR2 SYGVNS. For the CDR3, the DNA is TGTGCCAGCAGTCTCAGTAGGCCCCACGGCGATCAGCCCCAGCATTTT. Translated, it gives CASSLSRPHGDQPQHF. Complete variable domain (other parts from reference TRBV25-1 and TRBJ1-5): EADIYQTPRYLVIGTGKKITLECSQTMGHDKMYWYQQDPGMELHLIHYSYGVNSTEKGDLSSESTVSRIRTEHFPLTLESARPSHTSQYLCASSLSRPHGDQPQHFGDGTRLSIL.

This rearrangement joins TRBV12-5 to TRBJ2-1, with a weak D call TRBD2 (6 bases). CDR1 and CDR2 from the germline V gene are LGHNT and FRNRAP. V was pared by 6 bases and J by 5 bases, with 14 bases between. This CDR3 is built from 14 residues. CDR3 region: CASGKAGPDNEQFF. The CDR3 DNA follows: TGTGCTAGTGGAAAAGCGGGTCCGGACAATGAGCAGTTCTTC.

The DNA of the CDR3 is TGTGCCCTTACGGGGGACCTTGGAAACACCATATATTTT. Translating gives CALTGDLGNTIYF. The chain couples TRBV2 to TRBJ1-3, with D perhaps TRBD1 (5 bases). The CDR3 loop spans 13 amino acids. CDR1 is SNHLY, CDR2 FYNNEI, per germline. Trimming removed 11 bases at V and 3 bases at J, with 14 bases between. Variable domain in full (rest from reference TRBV2 and TRBJ1-3): EPEVTQTPSHQVTQMGQEVILRCVPISNHLYFYWYRQILGQKVEFLVSFYNNEISEKSEIFDDQFSVERPDGSNFTLKIRSTKLEDSAMYFCALTGDLGNTIYFGEGSWLTVV.

The CDR3 here is CASSPLAGASTDTQYF. CDR3 coding DNA: TGTGCCAGCAGTCCATTAGCGGGAGCTTCGACAGATACGCAGTATTTT. This rearrangement joins TRBV27 to TRBJ2-3; TRBD2 aligns across 9 bases. The V and J ends lost 5 bases and 3 bases, in that order; junction bases with no gene match: 9. CDR1 MNHEY and CDR2 SMNVEV come from the germline V gene (reference sequence). This CDR3 is built from 16 residues.

The chain joins TRBV15 to TRBJ2-1; 7 positions match TRBD2. This CDR3 region has 16 residues. The V segment lost 2 bases and the J segment 1 base; nucleotides outside the gene matches: 5. The germline CDR1 and CDR2 sequences are LNHNV and YYDKDF (reference sequence). CDR3 DNA sequence: TGTGCCACCAGCAGACAACCTAGCGGATCCTACAATGAGCAGTTCTTC. This gives the protein CATSRQPSGSYNEQFF.

The chain recombines TRBV5-1 with TRBJ2-3, with TRBD2 matching over 8 bases. J lost 0 bases, V lost 3 bases, and 6 bases had no gene match. Germline V lookup: CDR1 SGHRS, CDR2 YFSETQ. The CDR3 extends over 16 amino acids. CDR3 sequence reads: CASSSTLAGSTDTQYF. The CDR3 coding sequence is TGCGCCAGCAGCTCAACATTAGCGGGGAGCACAGATACGCAGTATTTT.

This clonotype was seen more than once but under ten times. The chain combines TRBV15 with TRBJ2-4; 7 bases agree with TRBD2. Germline-derived CDR1 and CDR2 are LNHNV and YYDKDF (reference sequence). The J segment lost 1 base and the V segment lost 0 bases, leaving 6 bases of the junction unmatched. The CDR3 runs 17 residues. The CDR3 protein is CATSRDPVGGAKNIQYF. The CDR3 nucleotides are TGTGCCACCAGCAGAGACCCCGTGGGGGGGGCCAAAAACATTCAGTACTTC.

CDR3 region: CSASKVGLAGGYNEQFF. DNA for the CDR3: TGCAGTGCCTCAAAGGTGGGACTAGCGGGGGGCTACAATGAGCAGTTCTTC. V and J are TRBV20-1 and TRBJ2-1; 15 bases map to TRBD2. The V gene end was trimmed by 6 bases and the J gene end by 3 bases; junction bases not matched to a gene: 9. The CDR3 extends over 17 amino acids. CDR1 is DFQATT, CDR2 SNEGSKA, per germline (reference sequence).

This clonotype rates as medium-sized (0.01 to 0.1%). This CDR3 reads CASSQWGSSSEQYF. The CDR3 bases are TGCGCCAGCAGCCAATGGGGAAGCAGCTCAGAGCAGTACTTC. The rearrangement links TRBV5-1 to TRBJ2-7; the D is unclear. The V end lost 4 bases, the J end lost 7 bases, and 18 bases lay between the germline ends. The CDR3 is 14 residues long. The germline V gene encodes CDR1 SGHRS and CDR2 YFSETQ. The whole variable domain, remainder taken from reference TRBV5-1 and TRBJ2-7, is KAGVTQTPRYLIKTRGQQVTLSCSPISGHRSVSWYQQTPGQGLQFLFEYFSETQRNKGNFPGRFSGRQFSNSRSEMNVSTLELGDSALYLCASSQWGSSSEQYFGPGTRLTVT.

This clonotype was observed a few times. The chain employs TRBV6-1 and TRBJ2-1; 10 positions agree with TRBD2. CDR3 length equals 16 residues. CDR1 is MNHNS, CDR2 SASEGT, per germline. Unmatched junction bases numbered 9, after V lost 1 base and J lost 9 bases. In DNA form, the CDR3 reads TGTGCCAGCAGTGAAGGGGGAGCGGGGGGGCTTAGTGAGCAGTTCTTC. Its protein is CASSEGGAGGLSEQFF.

The chain employs TRBV20-1 and TRBJ2-1; the match to TRBD2 covers 8 bases. From germline, CDR1 is DFQATT and CDR2 SNEGSKA (reference sequence). The CDR3 is made up of 15 amino acids. V lost 0 bases to trimming and J lost 7 bases; unmatched junction nucleotides: 8. CDR3 protein: CSARDNGRDLNEQFF. In DNA, the CDR3 is TGCAGTGCTAGAGATAACGGGAGGGACCTTAATGAGCAGTTCTTC.

This clonotype showed up just a few times. This chain joins TRBV5-1 and TRBJ2-1, with TRBD2 as a possible D gene (6 bases). The CDR3 covers 13 residues. In germline, CDR1 is SGHRS, CDR2 YFSETQ. V was clipped by 4 bases and J by 7 bases, with 12 bases between them. CDR3 nucleotide sequence: TGCGCCAGCAGCGTGGGACTGGATAATGAGCAGTTCTTC. This sequence encodes CASSVGLDNEQFF.